A selection of T cell receptor beta chains follows, all from one sample in a study of cytomegalovirus exposure and HLA in healthy donors. Here immunoSEQ multiplex PCR was the method, and the copy in TCRdb shows in-frame clones only, minus some. In the table there are about 99,000 clones, about 77% of which are singletons. Sample: PBMCs. The origin of the receptors is a woman in her late teens or twenties in good health and CMV-seropositive. Both conserved end residues are part of each CDR3. The D gene is left open where the match is weak. Clone sizes are given selectively: once, few, many, or a class where the clone is expanded.

>TRBJ1-1|TRBV2|-|-
CASRAYETEAFF
TGTGCCAGCAGAGCTTACGAAACTGAAGCTTTCTTT
>TRBJ1-4|TRBV9|-|-
CASSVGQNTEKLFF
TGTGCCAGCAGCGTCGGACAGAATACAGAAAAACTGTTTTTT
>TRBJ2-2|TRBV19|-|-
CASSIFGTRDIGELFF
TGTGCCAGTAGTATATTTGGGACCAGGGACATCGGGGAGCTGTTTTTT
>TRBJ1-3|TRBV5-1|-|-
CASSWGDDLTSGNTIYF
TGCGCCAGCAGCTGGGGGGACGATTTAACATCTGGAAACACCATATATTTT
>TRBJ2-7|TRBV28|-|-
CASSTSGEAYEQYF
TGTGCCAGCAGTACCTCCGGGGAGGCCTACGAGCAGTACTTC
>TRBJ1-6|TRBV27|-|-
CASSLFPPQYDSPLHF
TGTGCCAGCAGTTTGTTCCCACCCCAGTACGATTCACCCCTCCACTTT
>TRBJ1-2|TRBV6-5|-|-
CASSPINRDYGYTF
TGTGCCAGCAGCCCTATTAACAGGGACTATGGCTACACCTTC
>TRBJ1-1|TRBV6-1|many|-
CASSEGAGAVGEAFF
TGTGCCAGCAGTGAGGGGGCAGGGGCAGTGGGTGAAGCTTTCTTT
>TRBJ1-5|TRBV7-8|-|TRBD1
CASSFRTGDSNQPQHF
TGTGCCAGCAGCTTTCGGACAGGGGATAGCAATCAGCCCCAGCATTTT
>TRBJ1-1|TRBV7-2|-|-
CASSLDYRLLEAFF
TGTGCCAGCAGCTTAGATTACAGGCTGCTTGAAGCTTTCTTT
>TRBJ1-1|TRBV6-1|-|TRBD1
CASSEAGGTGGSEAFF
TGTGCCAGCAGTGAAGCAGGGGGGACAGGGGGCTCTGAAGCTTTCTTT
>TRBJ2-7|TRBV27|-|-
CASSLVGSQRQYF
TGTGCCAGCAGTTTAGTGGGCAGCCAAAGGCAGTACTTC
>TRBJ2-2|TRBV6-5|-|-
CASSYSTANTGELFF
TGTGCCAGCAGTTATTCCACAGCGAACACCGGGGAGCTGTTTTTT
>TRBJ2-1|TRBV27|-|-
CASSVSWGENYNEQFF
TGTGCCAGCTCCGTTTCCTGGGGGGAGAACTACAATGAGCAGTTCTTC
>TRBJ2-7|TRBV13|once|TRBD1
CASSWPGQSYEQYF
TGTGCCAGCAGCTGGCCGGGACAGAGCTACGAGCAGTACTTC
>TRBJ1-1|TRBV9|once|-
CASSATGTTEAFF
TGTGCCAGCAGCGCAACAGGGACTACGGAAGCTTTCTTT
>TRBJ2-2|TRBV7-6|-|TRBD2
CASSFGTSGGLTGELFF
TGTGCCAGCAGCTTCGGGACTAGCGGGGGTTTGACCGGGGAGCTGTTTTTT
>TRBJ1-1|TRBV27|few|TRBD1
CASSLNRGRTEAFF
TGTGCCAGCAGTTTAAACAGGGGGCGGACTGAAGCTTTCTTT
>TRBJ2-7|TRBV7-2|once|TRBD1
CASSPGQVNYEQYF
TGTGCCAGCAGCCCGGGACAGGTAAACTACGAGCAGTACTTC
>TRBJ1-1|TRBV19|-|TRBD1
CASSIRTGGASTEAFF
TGTGCCAGTAGTATCCGGACAGGGGGCGCGAGCACTGAAGCTTTCTTT
>TRBJ2-7|TRBV19|once|TRBD1
CASSITTGWEQYF
TGTGCCAGTAGCATAACGACAGGGTGGGAGCAGTACTTC
>TRBJ2-1|TRBV10-3|few|TRBD2
CAIIRLAGVEQFF
TGTGCCATCATCCGCCTAGCGGGCGTTGAGCAGTTCTTC
>TRBJ2-1|TRBV30|-|TRBD2
CAWSDGLAGVDEQFF
TGTGCCTGGAGTGATGGGCTAGCGGGAGTGGATGAGCAGTTCTTC
>TRBJ2-7|TRBV5-4|-|-
CASSPGTVTFYEQYF
TGTGCCAGCAGCCCGGGGACTGTTACCTTTTACGAGCAGTACTTC
>TRBJ1-1|TRBV4-2|few|-
CASSQDRARVDNTEAFF
TGTGCCAGCAGCCAAGATCGGGCCAGGGTTGATAACACTGAAGCTTTCTTT
>TRBJ2-1|TRBV5-1|-|-
CASSLGGRDNEQFF
TGCGCCAGCAGCTTGGGGGGCCGGGACAATGAGCAGTTCTTC
>TRBJ2-2|TRBV7-6|-|TRBD2
CASSLFSGLAGNTGELFF
TGTGCCAGCAGCTTATTTTCCGGACTAGCGGGCAACACCGGGGAGCTGTTTTTT
>TRBJ2-1|TRBV6-6|-|TRBD2
CASSYQAGGQASEQFF
TGTGCCAGCAGTTACCAAGCGGGGGGGCAGGCGAGTGAGCAGTTCTTC
>TRBJ2-3|TRBV18|once|TRBD1
CASSPIADRSSDTQYF
TGTGCCAGCTCACCAATTGCGGACAGGTCATCAGATACGCAGTATTTT
>TRBJ1-1|TRBV5-1|-|TRBD1
CASSGGTGGGTEAFF
TGCGCCAGCAGCGGCGGGACAGGGGGCGGGACTGAAGCTTTCTTT
>TRBJ2-1|TRBV6-6|-|TRBD1
CASRDRDNEQFF
TGTGCCAGCAGAGACAGGGACAATGAGCAGTTCTTC
>TRBJ2-5|TRBV5-6|-|TRBD2
CASSYSGRASRETQYF
TGTGCCAGCAGCTATAGCGGGAGGGCCAGTCGAGAGACCCAGTACTTC
>TRBJ1-1|TRBV19|-|-
CASSPLLNTEAFF
TGTGCCAGTAGTCCACTTCTAAACACTGAAGCTTTCTTT
>TRBJ2-7|TRBV2|-|TRBD1
CASSFQTGVDRQIYEQYF
TGTGCCAGCAGTTTCCAGACAGGGGTCGACCGGCAAATCTACGAGCAGTACTTC
>TRBJ2-1|TRBV19|-|TRBD1
CASRQTGGRNEQFF
TGTGCCAGTAGGCAGACAGGGGGCCGCAATGAGCAGTTCTTC
>TRBJ1-6|TRBV7-8|-|-
CASSLFPWEGGGQSSSPLHF
TGTGCCAGCAGCTTATTCCCTTGGGAGGGCGGAGGGCAATCGAGTTCACCCCTCCACTTT